This passage covers 32 T cell receptor beta chains from one sample sequenced in a study of blood T cells in healthy people across ages. A J-beta primer mix and a sample-barcoded 5' primer were used in a second PCR of about 6 to 12 cycles. TCRdb reanalysed the 5' RACE reads using MiXCR and keeps one entry per CDR3 protein. This sample has some 760,000 distinct CDR3 sequences; 20% to 25% occur once, and the top ten carry roughly a tenth. This sample also appeared in a second study, on T cells of mothers and their children.

Material for sequencing was blood. These receptors were obtained from a boy aged 5-17 years in good health.

J is TRBJ2-1 and V is TRBV4-1; no definite D call. Trimming shortened V by 1 base and J by 3 bases, and 10 bases separated the two germline ends. The CDR3 length is 15 residues. The germline CDR1 and CDR2 sequences are MGHRA and YSYEKL. In nucleotides, the CDR3 is TGCGCCAGCAGCCAAGGGCTCTCCGACTACAATGAGCAGTTCTTC. It is translated as CASSQGLSDYNEQFF.

This clonotype was seen a few times. The gene calls are TRBV5-1 and TRBJ2-1; the D gene is possibly TRBD1 (5 bases). The CDR3 is made up of 14 amino acids. Trimming removed 2 bases from V and 5 bases from J, with 11 bases in between. Germline V gives CDR1 SGHRS, CDR2 YFSETQ. CDR3 bases: TGCGCCAGCAGCTTCCCGACAGCGAACAATGAGCAGTTCTTC. This sequence encodes CASSFPTANNEQFF.

This clonotype was picked up a small number of times. The chain links TRBV11-3 to TRBJ1-2, with D possibly TRBD1 on 6 matching bases. This CDR3 comprises 16 residues. The ends were cut back, 4 bases at V and 8 bases at J, with 23 bases in the middle. CDR1 is SGHNT, CDR2 YENEEA, per germline. The CDR3 DNA is TGTGCCAGCAGCTCAGCCCAGGGGAGGGGCCCTTACGGCTACACCTTC. This translates into CASSSAQGRGPYGYTF. The variable domain in full, with the rest retrieved from reference TRBV11-3 and TRBJ1-2, is EAGVVQSPRYKIIEKKQPVAFWCNPISGHNTLYWYLQNLGQGPELLIRYENEEAVDDSQLPKDRFSAERLKGVDSTLKIQPAELGDSAVYLCASSSAQGRGPYGYTFGSGTRLTVV.

This clonotype has a handful of counts. V and J are TRBV7-6 and TRBJ1-1, with no clear D. Germline V gene sequence: CDR1 SGHVS, CDR2 FNYEAQ. The V end was cut by 3 bases, the J end by 1 base, with 12 bases between. This CDR3 has 15 residues. The CDR3 DNA is TGTGCCAGCAGCTTCCGGCCCGTACCGAACACTGAAGCTTTCTTT. Its translation: CASSFRPVPNTEAFF.

This clonotype turned up a few times. V gene TRBV6-6 combines with J gene TRBJ1-4; 8 bases agree with TRBD1. The CDR3 consists of 14 residues. V shed 7 bases, J shed 4 bases, and the junction held 5 bases outside the gene matches. Germline CDR1 MNHNY, CDR2 SVGAGI (reference sequence). This CDR3 is CASKNRGGNEKLFF. The CDR3 bases are TGTGCCAGCAAAAACAGGGGGGGTAATGAAAAACTGTTTTTT.

The rearrangement links TRBV10-3 to TRBJ1-2, with 8 bases fitting TRBD1. The CDR3 has 14 amino acids. J was trimmed by 6 bases and V by 5 bases; bases with no gene match: 8. Germline V gives CDR1 ENHRY, CDR2 SYGVKD. CDR3 region: CAISQTGELNGYTF. The CDR3 DNA reads as TGTGCCATCAGTCAGACAGGGGAACTCAATGGCTACACCTTC.

V gene TRBV29-1 combines with J gene TRBJ1-4, with 8 nucleotides matching TRBD1. CDR1 is SQVTM and CDR2 is ANQGSEA in the germline V gene. The length of the CDR3 is 14 residues. V trimming: 7 bases; J trimming: 8 bases; junction bases outside the gene matches: 12. This CDR3 is CSAATGTGVEKLFF. For the CDR3, the DNA is TGCAGCGCCGCCACCGGGACAGGCGTAGAAAAACTGTTTTTT.

The V and J genes are TRBV28 and TRBJ2-5; TRBD2 is a possible D gene (5 bases). Germline V gives CDR1 MDHEN, CDR2 SYDVKM. V was clipped by 5 bases and J by 8 bases, with 12 bases between them. CDR3 length equals 12 residues. This CDR3 reads CASSAASSTQYF. The CDR3 DNA reads as TGTGCCAGCAGTGCCGCGTCTAGCACCCAGTACTTC.

CDR3 coding DNA: TGTGCCAGCAGCTTAGGGCTAGCCGGGGAGCTGTTTTTT. As protein: CASSLGLAGELFF. The chain employs TRBV7-2 and TRBJ2-2; D remains ambiguous. Germline V lookup: CDR1 SGHTA, CDR2 FQGNSA. CDR3 length: 13 amino acids. The V and J ends lost 1 base and 6 bases respectively, with 6 bases between them.

This clonotype was recorded a few times. The chain links TRBV12-3 or TRBV12-4 to TRBJ1-5; D gene ambiguous. Trimming removed 6 bases from V and 5 bases from J, with 8 bases in between. The length of the CDR3 is 12 residues. This CDR3 is CASRGPYQPQHF. The CDR3 coding sequence is TGTGCCAGCAGGGGCCCCTATCAGCCCCAGCATTTT.

This chain links TRBV9 with TRBJ1-1, with a weak D call TRBD1 (5 bases). Germline V gene lookup returns CDR1 SGDLS and CDR2 YYNGEE. The CDR3 extends over 14 amino acids. V lost 0 bases, J lost 4 bases, and 10 bases lay in between. The CDR3 nucleotides are TGTGCCAGCAGCGTAGGGGGCGAGGGCACTGAAGCTTTCTTT. It is translated as CASSVGGEGTEAFF.

This clonotype was detected a few times. The chain carries TRBV2 and TRBJ1-5; D unresolved. V was trimmed by 6 bases and J by 2 bases, leaving 8 bases between them. The CDR3 runs to 13 residues. Germline values: CDR1 SNHLY, CDR2 FYNNEI. The CDR3 DNA is TGTGCCAGCAGCGAGTTGCGCAATCAGCCCCAGCATTTT. It yields the protein CASSELRNQPQHF.

This clonotype was observed a few times. The chain combines TRBV29-1 with TRBJ2-7; possibly TRBD2 for D (5 bases). The CDR3 has 14 amino acids. Germline CDR1 and CDR2: SQVTM and ANQGSEA. The germline V and J ends were trimmed by 6 bases and 7 bases, with 22 bases remaining between them. In nucleotides, the CDR3 is TGCAGCGTGCCATACCTTTCACTAGACTGTGAGCAGTACTTC. Protein product: CSVPYLSLDCEQYF.

The sample holds a few counts of this clonotype. This chain joins TRBV6-2 or TRBV6-3 and TRBJ1-2, with 7 bases identical to TRBD1. This CDR3 has 13 amino acids. Germline assignment: CDR1 MNHEY and CDR2 SVGEGT. V lost 7 bases and J lost 8; bases outside the gene matches: 10. The CDR3 sequence is CASKSGQPNGYTF. Written as DNA, the CDR3 is TGTGCCAGCAAATCGGGACAGCCCAACGGCTACACCTTC.

The rearrangement joins TRBV7-6 to TRBJ2-5; a weak D match, TRBD1 (6 bases). CDR1 is SGHVS, CDR2 FNYEAQ, per germline. V shed 1 base and J shed 1 base, with 10 bases lying between them. This CDR3 has 15 amino acids. Written as DNA, the CDR3 is TGTGCCAGCAGCTTAGAGGGACACGGCCAAGAGACCCAGTACTTC. Protein product: CASSLEGHGQETQYF.

In its sample, this clonotype was seen once. The rearrangement links TRBV11-2 to TRBJ2-5, with D uncertain. The J call may be mistaken, given a closer DNA end match to TRBJ2-1. There are 14 residues in the CDR3. The germline gives CDR1 SGHAT, CDR2 FQNNGV. CDR3 nucleotide sequence: TGTGCCAGCAGCTTACTAGTCAAATACAATGAGCAGTTCTTC. Amino acids: CASSLLVKYNEQFF.

This clonotype was found a few times. The chain combines TRBV29-1 with TRBJ2-5, with 8 bases aligning to TRBD2. The J call is uncertain, as TRBJ2-7 better fits the DNA end. The CDR3 totals 13 residues. The germline CDR1 and CDR2 sequences are SQVTM and ANQGSEA. DNA for the CDR3: TGCAGCGTTTCTAGCGGGTTCTCCTACGAGCAGTACTTC. Translation: CSVSSGFSYEQYF.

This clonotype was counted ten times or more. The chain recombines TRBV29-1 with TRBJ2-7; 9 bases agree with TRBD1. CDR1 is SQVTM and CDR2 is ANQGSEA in the germline V gene. V dropped 8 bases and J dropped 1; count of bases not matched to a gene: 6. The CDR3 consists of 13 residues. The CDR3 coding sequence is TGCAGCACGCGACAGGGGGGATCCTACGAGCAGTACTTC. The encoded protein is CSTRQGGSYEQYF.

The V and J genes are TRBV10-3 and TRBJ2-1, with TRBD2 matching 8 bases. V gave up 6 bases and J gave up 7 bases; unmatched junction bases: 8. The CDR3 covers 14 residues. Germline CDR1 ENHRY, CDR2 SYGVKD. The chain's CDR3 is CAISPSGGPNEQFF. DNA of the CDR3: TGTGCCATCAGCCCCTCGGGAGGGCCGAATGAGCAGTTCTTC.

This clonotype was detected a few times. The CDR3 loop reads CATSRPSGTRQFF. The DNA for the CDR3 is TGTGCCACCAGCAGACCCTCCGGGACCCGACAGTTCTTC. The chain carries TRBV15 and TRBJ2-1; the D call may be TRBD1 or TRBD2 (5 bases each). The germline V gene encodes CDR1 LNHNV and CDR2 YYDKDF (reference sequence). Trimming removed 2 bases from V and 13 bases from J, with 15 bases in between. CDR3 size: 13 residues.

The chain uses TRBV11-2 and TRBJ1-5; 9 bases fit TRBD1. The germline gives CDR1 SGHAT, CDR2 FQNNGV. The length of the CDR3 is 17 residues. Losses at the gene ends were 1 base for V and 4 bases for J; bases not matched to a gene: 8. CDR3 loop: CASSLGRGQGMNQPQHF. In DNA form, the CDR3 reads TGTGCCAGCAGCTTAGGGAGGGGACAGGGAATGAATCAGCCCCAGCATTTT.

The table lists this clonotype with a few counts. This chain joins TRBV5-1 and TRBJ2-7; D might be TRBD1 (5 bases). Germline loops: CDR1 SGHRS, CDR2 YFSETQ. The ends were cut back, 4 bases at V and 2 bases at J, with 16 bases in the middle. The CDR3 is 15 residues long. The CDR3: CASSPGHLGTYEQYF. In DNA form, the CDR3 reads TGCGCCAGCAGCCCCGGACACCTGGGGACCTACGAGCAGTACTTC.

The chain recombines TRBV5-1 with TRBJ2-1; D remains unclear. The J call may be in error: the DNA end matches TRBJ2-7 better. The CDR3 sequence is 11 residues long. CDR1 and CDR2 from the germline V gene are SGHRS and YFSETQ. The CDR3 spells CASRTNNEQYF. Here the CDR3 DNA reads TGCGCCAGCAGAACTAACAACGAGCAGTACTTC.

This clonotype was counted between two and nine times. V and J are TRBV12-3 or TRBV12-4 and TRBJ1-2; D ambiguous. Trimming took 5 bases from V and 8 from J, leaving 15 bases between them. The CDR3 extends over 13 amino acids. The CDR3 nucleotides read TGTGCCAGCAGTCATGGGGAAGTCCGAGGCTACACCTTC. This encodes CASSHGEVRGYTF.

V and J are TRBV28 and TRBJ2-1; the D gene is possibly TRBD1 (6 bases). The CDR3 runs 14 residues. Trimming took 5 bases from V and 10 from J, leaving 18 bases between them. The V gene's germline CDR1 is MDHEN and CDR2 SYDVKM. The CDR3 reads CASSPRMGAEEQFF. CDR3 DNA: TGTGCCAGCAGTCCGAGGATGGGGGCCGAAGAGCAGTTCTTC. Looking up the rest from reference TRBV28 and TRBJ2-1 gives the full variable domain: DVKVTQSSRYLVKRTGEKVFLECVQDMDHENMFWYRQDPGLGLRLIYFSYDVKMKEKGDIPEGYSVSREKKERFSLILESASTNQTSMYLCASSPRMGAEEQFFGPGTRLTVL.

The chain couples TRBV19 to TRBJ1-2; D is perhaps TRBD1 (6 bases). Trimming pared 4 bases from V and 0 bases from J, leaving 9 bases between. This CDR3 is 14 amino acids long. Germline V CDR1 and CDR2: LNHDA, SQIVND (reference sequence). The CDR3 sequence: CASSTQGTNYGYTF. CDR3 coding DNA: TGTGCCAGTAGTACACAGGGCACTAACTATGGCTACACCTTC. Full variable domain (remainder filled in from reference TRBV19 and TRBJ1-2): DGGITQSPKYLFRKEGQNVTLSCEQNLNHDAMYWYRQDPGQGLRLIYYSQIVNDFQKGDIAEGYSVSREKKESFPLTVTSAQKNPTAFYLCASSTQGTNYGYTFGSGTRLTVV.

In the case of this clonotype: A junction boundary mismatches the germline segment, possibly from a read error. The chain has TRBV3-1 and TRBJ2-3; D ambiguous. The CDR3 consists of 15 residues. Germline CDR1 and CDR2: LGHDT and YNNKEL (reference sequence). The CDR3 reads CASGQAAWGTDTQYF. The CDR3 DNA follows: TGTGCCAGCGGCCAAGCTGCGTGGGGCACAGATACGCAGTATTTT.

The V gene is TRBV6-2 or TRBV6-3, the J gene TRBJ2-5, with D perhaps being TRBD1 or TRBD2 (5 bases each). CDR1 is MNHEY and CDR2 is SVGEGT in the germline V gene. V lost 5 bases and J lost 2, with 12 bases in between. The CDR3 runs to 14 residues. CDR3 in amino acids: CASSHSWGQETQYF. DNA of the CDR3: TGTGCCAGCAGTCACAGTTGGGGGCAAGAGACCCAGTACTTC.

The chain links TRBV28 to TRBJ2-3, with 9 nucleotides matching TRBD2. The trim removed 4 bases at V and 2 bases at J, leaving 7 bases unmatched. Germline CDR1 reads MDHEN; CDR2 reads SYDVKM. The CDR3 extends over 16 amino acids. The CDR3: CASSSRLAGVTDTQYF. The CDR3 coding sequence is TGTGCCAGCAGTTCCCGCTTAGCGGGAGTCACAGATACGCAGTATTTT.

This clonotype was seen a handful of times. This chain connects TRBV9 to TRBJ2-2; no definite D call. This CDR3 comprises 11 residues. CDR1 SGDLS and CDR2 YYNGEE come from the germline V gene. The V gene lost 3 bases and the J gene lost 6 bases, with 3 bases spanning the gap. The CDR3 protein is CASSAPGELFF. The CDR3 DNA sequence: TGTGCCAGCAGCGCCCCCGGGGAGCTGTTTTTT.

On this clonotype itself: The junction departs from germline at one end; a sequencing error may be responsible. The chain has TRBV20-1 and TRBJ1-2; unclear D gene. Germline CDR1 is DFQATT and CDR2 is SNEGSKA (reference sequence). This CDR3 comprises 13 residues. CDR3 protein: CNAGTDKVVGYTF. In DNA form, the CDR3 reads TGCAATGCTGGAACAGACAAGGTGGTAGGCTACACCTTC.

The rearrangement links TRBV29-1 to TRBJ1-3; a possible D gene is TRBD1 (5 bases). CDR1 SQVTM and CDR2 ANQGSEA come from the germline V gene. The CDR3 sequence is 16 residues long. The V end lost 0 bases, the J end lost 1 base, and 13 bases lay between the germline ends. CDR3 bases: TGCAGCGTTGAAGACCCGGGACGGTATTCTGGAAACACCATATATTTT. Residues: CSVEDPGRYSGNTIYF.